The text below deals with one T cell receptor (beta chain). Antigen unknown. V shed 0 bases, J shed 1 base, and the junction held 3 bases outside the gene matches. The germline V gene has CDR1 MNHEY and CDR2 SVGAGI. There are 16 residues in the CDR3. TCRdb independently ran MiXCR on the 5' RACE reads; one entry per CDR3 protein. In the table there are 200,000 to 250,000 distinct CDR3 sequences, about 14% of which are singletons. This record comes from a study of identical twins. Study-wide results and caveats: Out-of-frame sharing of TCR alpha in monozygotic twins was underestimated by models. Insertions were reduced in abundant cord blood beta clonotypes but not in memory repertoires.

The sequenced sample consisted of memory (CD45RO+) T cells sorted from blood. The TCR originated in a woman between 18 and 29 years old in good health. V is TRBV6-5 and J is TRBJ2-1, with 7 bases matching TRBD2. CDR3 in DNA: TGTGCCAGCAGTTACTCGGCGGGAGCATCCTACAATGAGCAGTTCTTC. Translating it yields CASSYSAGASYNEQFF.